The 15 T cell receptor beta chains below were found in one sample sequenced in a study of beta chain features in type 1 diabetes. Points from the study as a whole: All four CD4+ subsets from Type 1 diabetes patients carried moderately but significantly shorter TCRB CDR3s.

Expressed TCRB transcripts were sequenced after all isolated RNA was converted to cDNA. The repertoire was sequenced with immunoSEQ multiplex PCR; TCRdb's copy has only in-frame clones and lacks some. The sample has roughly 300,000 clones, roughly 9% seen once. The antigens these receptors bind are not known. Sequencing used central memory CD4+ T cells from blood. Receptor source: a man under 40 with type 1 diabetes.

This clone was seen only a few times. V gene TRBV9 combines with J gene TRBJ2-3; no definite D call. Germline V gene data show CDR1 as SGDLS and CDR2 as YYNGEE. Trimming removed 4 bases at V and 4 bases at J, with 13 bases between. This CDR3 comprises 14 residues. DNA for the CDR3: TGTGCCAGCAGCTTTCGTCATGGGGCAGATACGCAGTATTTT. Its protein is CASSFRHGADTQYF.

This chain connects TRBV25-1 to TRBJ1-2, with D perhaps matching TRBD1 (6 bases). Trimming took off 5 bases at V and 8 bases at J, with 12 bases between the two ends. The CDR3 totals 12 residues. Germline CDR1 is MGHDK and CDR2 is SYGVNS. CDR3 protein: CASSPGAWGYTF. In DNA form, the CDR3 reads TGTGCCAGCAGTCCGGGGGCATGGGGCTACACCTTC.

In its sample, this clone was seen a few times. The rearrangement joins TRBV1 to TRBJ1-3. TRBV1 is a recognized pseudogene. The CDR3 contains 16 residues. In DNA, the CDR3 is TGCACCAGCAGCCATGACCCTTCTTCGGAAGGAAACACCATATATTTT. Translating gives CTSSHDPSSEGNTIYF.

The V and J genes are TRBV7-2 and TRBJ1-5; the D gene is possibly TRBD1 (5 bases). There are 15 residues in the CDR3. V was cut by 5 bases and J by 3 bases, with 14 bases left in between. CDR1 is SGHTA and CDR2 is FQGNSA in the germline V gene. CDR3 sequence: CASSPGGRANQPQHF. The CDR3 DNA is TGTGCCAGCAGCCCGGGTGGCAGGGCCAATCAGCCCCAGCATTTT.

J is TRBJ1-2 and V is TRBV25-1, with TRBD1 matching 8 bases. V dropped 1 base and J dropped 2; count of bases not matched to a gene: 9. CDR3 length equals 17 residues. Germline V gene lookup returns CDR1 MGHDK and CDR2 SYGVNS. This CDR3 reads CASSESGTRDRNYGYTF. The CDR3 DNA sequence: TGTGCCAGCAGTGAATCAGGGACAAGGGACAGGAACTATGGCTACACCTTC.

This CDR3 reads CASRSTLDHSYNEQFF. The CDR3 nucleotides read TGTGCCAGCAGGTCCACCCTAGACCACTCCTACAATGAGCAGTTCTTC. The chain is built from TRBV25-1 and TRBJ2-1; D is unclear. The V and J ends lost 6 bases and 0 bases respectively, with 15 bases between them. Germline V gene sequence: CDR1 MGHDK, CDR2 SYGVNS. This CDR3 is 16 amino acids long.

J is TRBJ2-2 and V is TRBV5-5; possible D gene TRBD1, 6 bases. The CDR3 runs to 15 residues. CDR1 and CDR2 from the germline V gene are SGHKS and YYEKEE (reference sequence). Trimming left V 2 bases short and J 6 bases short, with 14 bases between. CDR3 loop: CASSFAGDSAGELFF. DNA for the CDR3: TGTGCCAGCAGCTTTGCAGGGGATTCCGCCGGGGAGCTGTTTTTT.

This clone was picked up a small number of times. CDR3 sequence reads: CASRPGQGSDEQFF. The CDR3 DNA reads TGTGCCAGTCGTCCGGGACAGGGTAGTGATGAGCAGTTCTTC. The chain combines TRBV6-1 with TRBJ2-1; 9 bases fit TRBD1. Germline V gene sequence: CDR1 MNHNS, CDR2 SASEGT. V lost 9 bases, J lost 8 bases, and 11 bases stayed unmatched. This CDR3 is built from 14 residues.

In the case of this clone: The sample carries other DNA sequences with the same CDR3. The rearrangement uses TRBV7-2 and TRBJ1-2; weak D call: TRBD1 (5 bases). Germline V gene sequence: CDR1 SGHTA, CDR2 FQGNSA. This CDR3 region has 13 residues. Trimming pared 5 bases from V and 3 bases from J, leaving 10 bases between. CDR3: CASSLGTDYGYTF. The CDR3 DNA reads TGTGCCAGCAGCCTTGGGACGGACTATGGCTACACCTTC.

A few counts support this clone. The chain uses TRBV7-9 and TRBJ1-4; D is undetermined. V dropped 10 bases and J dropped 3 bases, with 9 bases sitting between them. The CDR3 has 12 residues. CDR1 is SEHNR and CDR2 is FQNEAQ in the germline V gene (reference sequence). The CDR3 is CATPDSNEKLFF. The CDR3 DNA reads as TGTGCCACCCCGGACTCTAATGAAAAACTGTTTTTT. The variable domain in full, with the rest retrieved from reference TRBV7-9 and TRBJ1-4, is DTGVSQNPRHKITKRGQNVTFRCDPISEHNRLYWYRQTLGQGPEFLTYFQNEAQLEKSRLLSDRFSAERPKGSFSTLEIQRTEQGDSAMYLCATPDSNEKLFFGSGTQLSVL.

This sequence joins TRBV7-2 and TRBJ2-1; TRBD1 matches at 7 bases. Germline V CDR1 and CDR2: SGHTA, FQGNSA. The V gene end was trimmed by 2 bases and the J gene end by 9 bases; junction bases not matched to a gene: 10. The CDR3 length is 15 residues. This chain's CDR3 is CASSLLGTAGGEQFF. The CDR3 region has the DNA TGTGCCAGCAGCTTACTGGGTACCGCAGGGGGTGAGCAGTTCTTC.

This clone has more than one count but fewer than ten. The gene calls are TRBV4-3 and TRBJ2-3; unclear D gene. This CDR3 is 14 amino acids long. Germline V lookup: CDR1 LGHNA, CDR2 YSLEER. The ends were cut back, 3 bases at V and 0 bases at J, with 7 bases in the middle. CDR3 amino acids: CASSQTRSTDTQYF. The CDR3 DNA sequence: TGCGCCAGCAGCCAGACACGAAGCACAGATACGCAGTATTTT.

This clone was observed a few times. This chain links TRBV5-6 with TRBJ2-2; a weak D match, TRBD1 (5 bases). This CDR3 spans 14 amino acids. The V and J ends lost 3 bases and 4 bases respectively, with 10 bases between them. CDR1 and CDR2 (germline): SGHDT, YYEEEE. The CDR3 region is CASSSLTVTGELFF. DNA for the CDR3: TGTGCCAGCAGCTCACTGACAGTCACCGGGGAGCTGTTTTTT.

This clone was detected a few times. J is TRBJ1-2 and V is TRBV30; D might be TRBD1 (5 bases). The ends were cut back, 7 bases at V and 6 bases at J, with 21 bases in the middle. The CDR3 has 14 residues. The germline V gene has CDR1 GTSNPN and CDR2 SVGIG (reference sequence). The DNA of the CDR3 is TGTGCCTCCTCCGGCAGGGAACGGGGGAATGGCTACACCTTC. This encodes CASSGRERGNGYTF.

The chain combines TRBV19 with TRBJ1-5; D is uncertain. CDR3 size: 13 residues. Germline V gene data show CDR1 as LNHDA and CDR2 as SQIVND (reference sequence). Between the trimmed V and J ends, which lost 3 bases and 5 bases, there was a span of 8 bases. CDR3 in DNA: TGTGCCAGTAGTATTACGGTGCATCAGCCCCAGCATTTT. Translation gives CASSITVHQPQHF. The variable domain in full, completed from reference TRBV19 and TRBJ1-5, reads DGGITQSPKYLFRKEGQNVTLSCEQNLNHDAMYWYRQDPGQGLRLIYYSQIVNDFQKGDIAEGYSVSREKKESFPLTVTSAQKNPTAFYLCASSITVHQPQHFGDGTRLSIL.